The 26 T cell receptor beta chains in this list originate from one sample, sequenced in a study of blood T cell repertoires in COVID-19. Profiling relied on immunoSEQ multiplex PCR, and the TCRdb table lists in-frame clones only, not all of them. This table has over 200,000 clones, approximately 90% appearing once. The sequencing sample was made of peripheral blood. The receptors were gathered from a woman aged 40-49 years who had recovered from COVID-19.

This clone was seen at least ten times. The gene calls are TRBV7-9 and TRBJ2-7, with TRBD1 matching 9 bases. V lost 5 bases and J lost 2; bases outside the gene matches: 4. Germline-derived CDR1 and CDR2 are SEHNR and FQNEAQ (reference sequence). The CDR3 totals 14 residues. The DNA for the CDR3 is TGTGCCAGCAGCCCCCGGACAGGGGCCTACGAGCAGTACTTC. It encodes CASSPRTGAYEQYF.

The gene calls are TRBV15 and TRBJ1-4; D perhaps matches TRBD1 (5 bases). This CDR3 has 13 residues. The germline CDR1 and CDR2 sequences are LNHNV and YYDKDF (reference sequence). V lost 3 bases and J 6 bases, leaving 8 bases between the germline ends. The CDR3 nucleotides are TGTGCCACCAGCAGGTGGGGGGATGAAAAACTGTTTTTT. Protein: CATSRWGDEKLFF. The complete variable domain, with remaining parts taken from reference TRBV15 and TRBJ1-4, reads DAMVIQNPRYQVTQFGKPVTLSCSQTLNHNVMYWYQQKSSQAPKLLFHYYDKDFNNEADTPDNFQSRRPNTSFCFLDIRSPGLGDTAMYLCATSRWGDEKLFFGSGTQLSVL.

This rearrangement joins TRBV27 to TRBJ2-5, with 12 bases lining up with TRBD2. The germline V gene has CDR1 MNHEY and CDR2 SMNVEV (reference sequence). V shed 5 bases and J 5 bases; nucleotides not matched to a gene: 18. The CDR3 runs 19 residues. The CDR3 region has the DNA TGTGCCAGCAGTCCTTTGGTGGCGCTAGCGGGAGGGCCTGGGGAGACCCAGTACTTC. Translated, it gives CASSPLVALAGGPGETQYF.

The V call is TRBV19, the J call TRBJ1-5; possible D gene TRBD1, 6 bases. This CDR3 has 15 residues. The germline gives CDR1 LNHDA, CDR2 SQIVND (reference sequence). With 7 bases removed from V and 0 bases from J, the gap between germline ends came to 13 bases. CDR3 bases: TGTGCCAGTACCCCGACAGGAAATAGCAATCAGCCCCAGCATTTT. Translation: CASTPTGNSNQPQHF.

The chain links TRBV4-2 to TRBJ1-2; TRBD1 aligns across 11 bases. The CDR3 has 14 amino acids. Germline lookup yields CDR1 LGHNA and CDR2 YNFKEQ. With V trimmed by 1 base and J by 8 bases, 3 bases remained unmatched. The DNA for the CDR3 is TGTGCCAGCAGCCAAGGGGACAGGGGGATAGGCTACACCTTC. It encodes CASSQGDRGIGYTF.

This chain connects TRBV6-5 to TRBJ1-3; possible D gene TRBD1, 6 bases. In germline, CDR1 is MNHEY, CDR2 SVGAGI. The germline V and J ends were trimmed by 7 bases and 4 bases, with 14 bases remaining between them. The CDR3 length is 14 residues. CDR3 protein: CASTRARGGNTIYF. DNA for the CDR3: TGTGCCAGCACCAGGGCCAGGGGAGGAAACACCATATATTTT.

The V call is TRBV9, the J call TRBJ1-5, with a tentative D call TRBD1 (5 bases). The V and J ends lost 6 bases and 2 bases respectively, with 9 bases between them. Germline V lookup: CDR1 SGDLS, CDR2 YYNGEE. This CDR3 comprises 13 residues. The CDR3 region is CASTAGRNQPQHF. CDR3 sequence (DNA): TGTGCCAGCACCGCAGGGCGCAATCAGCCCCAGCATTTT.

A few counts support this clone. The rearrangement joins TRBV7-3 to TRBJ2-7; no clear D. Germline loops: CDR1 SGHTA, CDR2 FQGTGA. The V end was cut by 2 bases, the J end by 0 bases, with 11 bases between. The CDR3 spans 15 residues. The CDR3 is CASSLLPRSSYEQYF. DNA of the CDR3: TGTGCCAGCAGCTTACTCCCGCGAAGCTCCTACGAGCAGTACTTC.

The chain carries TRBV19 and TRBJ1-3, with D possibly being TRBD1 (5 bases). The V end was cut by 10 bases, the J end by 0 bases, with 10 bases between. CDR1 and CDR2 (germline): LNHDA, SQIVND (reference sequence). The CDR3 is 13 residues long. The CDR3 coding sequence is TGTGCCACCGGCGACAGCTCTGGAAACACCATATATTTT. This codes for CATGDSSGNTIYF.

The chain couples TRBV27 to TRBJ1-2; 7 nucleotides line up with TRBD1. The V and J ends lost 3 bases and 2 bases, in that order; junction bases with no gene match: 6. From germline, CDR1 is MNHEY and CDR2 SMNVEV (reference sequence). This CDR3 is 15 amino acids long. The CDR3 sequence: CASSLARGANYGYTF. The CDR3 DNA reads as TGTGCCAGCAGTTTGGCCAGGGGGGCCAACTATGGCTACACCTTC.

This chain connects TRBV30 to TRBJ2-2; 8 bases map to TRBD1. V was clipped by 5 bases and J by 5 bases; unmatched bases: 4. Germline V lookup: CDR1 GTSNPN, CDR2 SVGIG (reference sequence). The CDR3 is 13 residues long. The CDR3 sequence: CAWGQGWTGELFF. CDR3 nucleotides: TGTGCCTGGGGACAGGGTTGGACCGGGGAGCTGTTTTTT.

The chain uses TRBV27 and TRBJ2-2; 7 bases are a match to TRBD2. V trimming: 4 bases; J trimming: 7 bases; junction bases outside the gene matches: 15. Germline V gives CDR1 MNHEY, CDR2 SMNVEV (reference sequence). This CDR3 spans 17 amino acids. Here the CDR3 DNA reads TGTGCCAGCAGTTCCCCAAGGGTAGGGCGGGAGTACGGGGAGCTGTTTTTT. Amino acids: CASSSPRVGREYGELFF.

The chain recombines TRBV4-2 with TRBJ1-4, with D tentatively TRBD1 (6 bases). V gave up 1 base and J gave up 4 bases, with 10 bases separating them. Germline values: CDR1 LGHNA, CDR2 YNFKEQ. The CDR3 covers 15 residues. CDR3 in DNA: TGTGCCAGCAGCCAAGTGTCGGGACATAATGAAAAACTGTTTTTT. This encodes CASSQVSGHNEKLFF.

This chain uses TRBV5-4 with TRBJ1-2; a weak D match, TRBD1 (5 bases). The CDR3 covers 12 residues. The V end lost 4 bases, the J end lost 4 bases, and 8 bases lay between the germline ends. The V gene's germline CDR1 is SGHNT and CDR2 YYREEE (reference sequence). Written as DNA, the CDR3 is TGTGCCAGCAGCCGCGACAGCTATGGCTACACCTTC. It is translated as CASSRDSYGYTF. The entire variable domain, with the rest obtained from reference TRBV5-4 and TRBJ1-2, is as follows: ETGVTQSPTHLIKTRGQQVTLRCSSQSGHNTVSWYQQALGQGPQFIFQYYREEENGRGNFPPRFSGLQFPNYSSELNVNALELDDSALYLCASSRDSYGYTFGSGTRLTVV.

Only a few counts were recorded for this clone. In nucleotides, the CDR3 is TGTGCCAGCAGTCCGACATCGCTTTACGAGCAGTACTTC. It encodes CASSPTSLYEQYF. The chain links TRBV27 to TRBJ2-7; D gene ambiguous. CDR3 length equals 13 residues. Looked up from germline, CDR1 is MNHEY and CDR2 is SMNVEV (reference sequence). Trimming left V 5 bases short and J 4 bases short, with 12 bases between.

V is TRBV2 and J is TRBJ2-2; D call uncertain. The germline V and J ends were trimmed by 0 bases and 6 bases, with 8 bases remaining between them. Germline V gene sequence: CDR1 SNHLY, CDR2 FYNNEI. CDR3 size: 14 residues. In DNA, the CDR3 is TGTGCCAGCAGTGAAGCTCCTCGGGCCGGGGAGCTGTTTTTT. Translated, it gives CASSEAPRAGELFF.

The chain uses TRBV19 and TRBJ1-5; 8 bases line up with TRBD1. This CDR3 has 16 residues. Germline V gene sequence: CDR1 LNHDA, CDR2 SQIVND (reference sequence). Losses at the gene ends were 6 bases for V and 5 bases for J; bases not matched to a gene: 12. The CDR3 bases are TGTGCCAGTAGGGGGACAGGAGTCAGGAGGGATCAGCCCCAGCATTTT. Translating gives CASRGTGVRRDQPQHF.

V and J are TRBV15 and TRBJ2-1; a possible D gene is TRBD1 (6 bases). Germline-derived CDR1 and CDR2 are LNHNV and YYDKDF (reference sequence). V lost 3 bases to trimming and J lost 5 bases, with 11 bases between them. This CDR3 comprises 14 residues. The CDR3: CATSRGASNNEQFF. The CDR3 DNA reads TGTGCCACCAGCAGGGGGGCAAGTAACAATGAGCAGTTCTTC.

The chain has TRBV18 and TRBJ2-1, with TRBD2 matching over 7 bases. The CDR3 is made up of 16 amino acids. Germline V gene lookup returns CDR1 KGHSH and CDR2 LQKENI. Germline trimming cut 6 bases from V and 6 bases from J; bases unmatched to any gene: 14. The CDR3 region has the DNA TGTGCCAGCTCCCCAACCGGGACTAATACCCTCAATGAGCAGTTCTTC. Residues: CASSPTGTNTLNEQFF.

CDR3 sequence (DNA): TGTGCCAGCAAACGGGCGGGCACTGAAGCTTTCTTT. Translation gives CASKRAGTEAFF. The rearrangement joins TRBV27 to TRBJ1-1, with unresolved D. This CDR3 is 12 amino acids long. Looked up from germline, CDR1 is MNHEY and CDR2 is SMNVEV (reference sequence). With 7 bases removed from V and 4 bases from J, the gap between germline ends came to 10 bases.

This chain uses TRBV5-1 with TRBJ1-3; D is unresolved. Per germline, CDR1 SGHRS and CDR2 YFSETQ. Deletions cut 4 bases from V and 0 bases from J, with 14 bases between. The CDR3 runs to 16 residues. The CDR3 loop is CASSPLDGSSGNTIYF. CDR3 nucleotide sequence: TGCGCCAGCAGCCCATTGGACGGGAGCTCTGGAAACACCATATATTTT.

This chain connects TRBV30 to TRBJ2-3, with unresolved D. Germline V gene data show CDR1 as GTSNPN and CDR2 as SVGIG (reference sequence). V was shortened by 5 bases and J by 0 bases, with 12 bases between the two germline ends. This CDR3 has 14 residues. CDR3 amino acids: CAWGSEASTDTQYF. The CDR3 DNA is TGTGCCTGGGGCAGCGAGGCTAGCACAGATACGCAGTATTTT.

This clone was recorded a few times. The chain links TRBV3-1 (or the pseudogene TRBV3-2) to TRBJ1-1; D unresolved. The CDR3 is 12 residues long. The V end was cut by 1 base, the J end by 7 bases, with 7 bases between. Germline CDR1 is LGHDT and CDR2 is YNNKEL (reference sequence). CDR3 region: CASSQGGLEAFF. The CDR3 nucleotides read TGTGCCAGCAGCCAAGGCGGCCTTGAAGCTTTCTTT.

The chain recombines TRBV11-3 with TRBJ2-1; D remains ambiguous. Germline V CDR1 and CDR2: SGHNT, YENEEA. The CDR3 consists of 14 residues. V was clipped by 1 base and J by 2 bases, with 6 bases between them. The CDR3 DNA sequence: TGTGCCAGCAGCTTAGGGTTAGCCTACAATGAGCAGTTCTTC. Translating gives CASSLGLAYNEQFF.

The V gene is TRBV27, the J gene TRBJ2-7, with 7 nucleotides matching TRBD2. The CDR3 runs 15 residues. Germline CDR1 reads MNHEY; CDR2 reads SMNVEV (reference sequence). The V segment lost 6 bases and the J segment 4 bases; nucleotides outside the gene matches: 12. CDR3 sequence: CASRPDRDYRYEQYF. Written as DNA, the CDR3 is TGTGCCAGCAGACCAGACCGGGACTACCGGTACGAGCAGTACTTC.

The rearrangement uses TRBV14 and TRBJ2-2; 8 nucleotides line up with TRBD2. V was pared by 1 base and J by 3 bases, with 7 bases of the junction left unmatched. The CDR3 sequence is 17 residues long. Germline values: CDR1 SGHDN, CDR2 FVKESK. CDR3 region: CASSQVGLAGHTGELFF. DNA of the CDR3: TGTGCCAGCAGCCAAGTCGGGCTAGCGGGTCACACCGGGGAGCTGTTTTTT.